Listed below are T cell receptor beta chains from one sample, sequenced in a study of cytomegalovirus exposure and HLA in healthy donors. TCRdb's copy holds only in-frame clones and misses some; the assay was immunoSEQ multiplex PCR. The table has 60,000 to 85,000 clones, under 96% seen once. Source material: PBMCs. The receptors shown here come from a woman under 30 in good health and CMV-seropositive. Each CDR3 is given with its conserved first and last residue. A D gene is named only where the DNA matches it firmly. Only part of the rows carry a size: once, few, many, or a class if the clone is expanded.

clone size | J gene | CDR3 length | D gene | V gene | CDR3 DNA | CDR3 protein
- | TRBJ2-2 | 13 | - | TRBV7-2 | TGTGCCAGCAGCTTAGAATCCGGCGGGGAGCTGTTTTTT | CASSLESGGELFF
- | TRBJ2-2 | 16 | TRBD2 | TRBV2 | TGTGCCAGCAGTGGAGTGGCGGGGGTGGTAACCGGGGAGCTGTTTTTT | CASSGVAGVVTGELFF
- | TRBJ1-4 | 13 | - | TRBV4-2 | TGTGCCAGCAGACAGGACAGCCCTGAAAAACTGTTTTTT | CASRQDSPEKLFF
- | TRBJ1-5 | 15 | - | TRBV19 | TGTGCCAGTAGTATCACGGACTATAGCAATCAGCCCCAGCATTTT | CASSITDYSNQPQHF
- | TRBJ2-7 | 15 | TRBD1 | TRBV28 | TGTGCCAGCAGCCCCCACAGGGGGCCTCCTTACGAGCAGTACTTC | CASSPHRGPPYEQYF
- | TRBJ2-5 | 15 | TRBD1 | TRBV5-1 | TGCGCCAGCAGCCAAGGACAGGGGTTAATTGAGACCCAGTACTTC | CASSQGQGLIETQYF
- | TRBJ1-2 | 15 | TRBD1 | TRBV29-1 | TGCAGCGTCGAGGACAGGGGGAAGGCTAACTATGGCTACACCTTC | CSVEDRGKANYGYTF
- | TRBJ2-1 | 18 | TRBD2 | TRBV28 | TGTGCCAGCACCCGACGACTAGCGGGAGATTGGTCCTACAATGAGCAGTTCTTC | CASTRRLAGDWSYNEQFF
- | TRBJ2-7 | 14 | - | TRBV11-3 | TGTGCCAGCGGGGAAGGAGGGATAGTCTACGAGCAGTACTTC | CASGEGGIVYEQYF
few | TRBJ2-1 | 15 | - | TRBV2 | TGTGCCAGCAGCCAGACGCGGAGGCCCTACAATGAGCAGTTCTTC | CASSQTRRPYNEQFF
- | TRBJ2-3 | 16 | TRBD2 | TRBV19 | TGTGCCAGTACCTCCCGACTAGCGGACAGCACAGATACGCAGTATTTT | CASTSRLADSTDTQYF
once | TRBJ2-7 | 16 | - | TRBV9 | TGTGCCAGCAGCCCTCTAGGGGGGGGGTCGAGGGGCGAGCAGTACTTC | CASSPLGGGSRGEQYF
- | TRBJ2-7 | 16 | TRBD2 | TRBV27 | TGTGCCAGCAGTTTTTCTGGGACTAGCGGGAGCGAAGAGCAGTACTTC | CASSFSGTSGSEEQYF
- | TRBJ2-5 | 15 | TRBD2 | TRBV28 | TGTGCCAGCAGCCCGGGACTAGCGGGACAAGAGACCCAGTACTTC | CASSPGLAGQETQYF
- | TRBJ2-2 | 13 | - | TRBV27 | TGTGCCAGCAGTTTATCGAGCGGCGGGGAGCTGTTTTTT | CASSLSSGGELFF
once | TRBJ2-1 | 16 | - | TRBV11-2 | TGTGCCAGCAGCTTAGTTCGGGGAGTGGGTGGGAATGAGCAGTTCTTC | CASSLVRGVGGNEQFF
- | TRBJ2-1 | 14 | - | TRBV5-1 | TGCGCCAGCAGCTTGAGGCTAGCCTACAATGAGCAGTTCTTC | CASSLRLAYNEQFF
- | TRBJ1-5 | 16 | TRBD1 | TRBV28 | TGTGCCAGCAGTCCCTCGGGGACAGGGGTTGTGCAGCCCCAGCATTTT | CASSPSGTGVVQPQHF
- | TRBJ2-5 | 11 | - | TRBV7-9 | TGTGCCAGCCGGTTACAAGAGACCCAGTACTTC | CASRLQETQYF
- | TRBJ2-7 | 15 | - | TRBV27 | TGTGCCAGCAGACCGAGGGGGGGATACGGCTACGAGCAGTACTTC | CASRPRGGYGYEQYF
once | TRBJ2-1 | 15 | TRBD2 | TRBV4-3 | TGCGCCAGCAGCCAAGATGGGGGACTAGCGGGTGAGCAGTTCTTC | CASSQDGGLAGEQFF
- | TRBJ2-1 | 15 | TRBD2 | TRBV6-5 | TGTGCCAGCAGTTACCCGACTAGCGGGAGGATTGAGCAGTTCTTC | CASSYPTSGRIEQFF
- | TRBJ2-7 | 16 | TRBD2 | TRBV4-1 | TGCGCCAGCAGCCCCGAGGGAGGGGCGCTGGCCTACGAGCAGTACTTC | CASSPEGGALAYEQYF
once | TRBJ1-5 | 12 | - | TRBV28 | TGTGCCAGCAAAGGGCAGCCCAGGGCCCAGCATTTT | CASKGQPRAQHF
once | TRBJ1-2 | 13 | - | TRBV27 | TGTGCCAGCAGTTTATTAGGGAGCTATGGCTACACCTTC | CASSLLGSYGYTF
- | TRBJ2-2 | 18 | TRBD2 | TRBV28 | TGTGCCAGCAGTTTGGTTTCAGGACTAGCGTTGAACACCGGGGAGCTGTTTTTT | CASSLVSGLALNTGELFF
- | TRBJ2-3 | 15 | TRBD2 | TRBV28 | TGTGCCAGCAGTTTTACTAGCGGGAGCACAGATACGCAGTATTTT | CASSFTSGSTDTQYF
- | TRBJ2-7 | 13 | - | TRBV30 | TGTGCCTGGGCTCTCTCGGGAAGCAACGAGCAGTACTTC | CAWALSGSNEQYF
- | TRBJ2-7 | 13 | - | TRBV6-1 | TGTGCCAGCGGACTAGACAGGGGTTACGAGCAGTACTTC | CASGLDRGYEQYF
few | TRBJ2-1 | 17 | TRBD2 | TRBV5-4 | TGTGCCAGCAGCCCCGAGGGGGGACTAGCGGCCTACAATGAGCAGTTCTTC | CASSPEGGLAAYNEQFF